The 9 T cell receptor beta chains below come from one sample, sequenced in a study of OX40 agonist ivuxolimab in advanced cancers. Sequencing used immunoSEQ multiplex PCR; TCRdb keeps in-frame clones, though not all of them. The sample has fewer than 85,000 clones; about 86% are singletons. The sample in question was CD4+ or CD8+ T cells sorted from blood, obtained in a trial of the OX40 agonist ivuxolimab. These receptors all stem from an adult with an advanced solid tumor such as melanoma, head and neck, liver or kidney cancer.

V usage is TRBV7-9 and J usage is TRBJ1-4, with a tentative D call TRBD1 (5 bases). In germline, CDR1 is SEHNR, CDR2 FQNEAQ (reference sequence). The V gene lost 1 base and the J gene lost 8 bases, with 11 bases spanning the gap. This CDR3 is 14 amino acids long. For the CDR3, the DNA is TGTGCCAGCAGCTTAGACGTCGGGGGAGAAAAACTGTTTTTT. Its protein product is CASSLDVGGEKLFF.

V usage is TRBV2 and J usage is TRBJ1-3; weak D call: TRBD1 (6 bases). Trimming pared 10 bases from V and 3 bases from J, leaving 13 bases between. The CDR3 totals 13 residues. Germline V gene data show CDR1 as SNHLY and CDR2 as FYNNEI. In DNA, the CDR3 is TGTGCCACTGCAGGGGATTTTGGAAACACCATATATTTT. Protein: CATAGDFGNTIYF.

The V gene is TRBV5-6, the J gene TRBJ1-5; 7 positions agree with TRBD1. V was clipped by 3 bases and J by 1 base; unmatched bases: 10. Looked up from germline, CDR1 is SGHDT and CDR2 is YYEEEE. The CDR3 consists of 17 residues. CDR3 bases: TGTGCCAGCAGCTCAGGGGGAGGGTTCAGAAGCAATCAGCCCCAGCATTTT. It is translated as CASSSGGGFRSNQPQHF.

V and J are TRBV28 and TRBJ2-3; unclear D gene. The CDR3 has 13 residues. V lost 2 bases to trimming and J lost 2 bases, with 5 bases between them. Germline assignment: CDR1 MDHEN and CDR2 SYDVKM. CDR3 DNA: TGTGCCAGCAGTTTACGCCACACAGATACGCAGTATTTT. This gives the protein CASSLRHTDTQYF.

The chain carries TRBV11-3 and TRBJ2-7; 8 nucleotides line up with TRBD2. J lost 3 bases, V lost 6 bases, and 1 base had no gene match. This CDR3 region has 12 residues. Germline CDR1 and CDR2: SGHNT and YENEEA. CDR3 nucleotide sequence: TGTGCCAGCAGACGGGGGGGCTACGAGCAGTACTTC. This encodes CASRRGGYEQYF. The whole variable domain, remainder taken from reference TRBV11-3 and TRBJ2-7, is EAGVVQSPRYKIIEKKQPVAFWCNPISGHNTLYWYLQNLGQGPELLIRYENEEAVDDSQLPKDRFSAERLKGVDSTLKIQPAELGDSAVYLCASRRGGYEQYFGPGTRLTVT.

This sequence joins TRBV29-1 and TRBJ2-3; no definite D call. The V end lost 6 bases, the J end lost 2 bases, and 6 bases lay between the germline ends. This CDR3 comprises 11 residues. Germline CDR1 is SQVTM and CDR2 is ANQGSEA. The DNA for the CDR3 is TGCAGCGTAGAGGACACAGATACGCAGTATTTT. Its translation is CSVEDTDTQYF.

This clone has just one count. This chain links TRBV7-3 with TRBJ2-2, with unresolved D. Looked up from germline, CDR1 is SGHTA and CDR2 is FQGTGA. The CDR3 runs 16 residues. Trimming cost V 2 bases and J 2 bases, with 12 bases left between them. CDR3 sequence (DNA): TGTGCCAGCAGCTTACGATCGGGTTATAACACCGGGGAGCTGTTTTTT. Translating it yields CASSLRSGYNTGELFF. Full variable domain (missing parts from reference TRBV7-3 and TRBJ2-2): GAGVSQTPSNKVTEKGKYVELRCDPISGHTALYWYRQSLGQGPEFLIYFQGTGAADDSGLPNDRFFAVRPEGSVSTLKIQRTERGDSAVYLCASSLRSGYNTGELFFGEGSRLTVL.

The rearrangement uses TRBV28 and TRBJ1-5; 7 positions agree with TRBD1. The CDR3 sequence is 15 residues long. Germline assignment: CDR1 MDHEN and CDR2 SYDVKM. Trimming took 6 bases from V and 4 from J; bases not matched to a gene: 9. The CDR3 coding sequence is TGTGCCAGCAGATCCACAGGGGCGGGAAATCAGCCCCAGCATTTT. Translation: CASRSTGAGNQPQHF.

As to this clone: Other nucleotide sequences in the sample specify the same CDR3. The chain joins TRBV11-3 to TRBJ2-3; tentative D call: TRBD2 (5 bases). Germline CDR1 and CDR2: SGHNT and YENEEA. V lost 3 bases to trimming and J lost 0 bases, with 7 bases between them. CDR3 size: 14 residues. The CDR3, as DNA: TGTGCCAGCAGCTTGGGCGGGAGCACAGATACGCAGTATTTT. This sequence encodes CASSLGGSTDTQYF.